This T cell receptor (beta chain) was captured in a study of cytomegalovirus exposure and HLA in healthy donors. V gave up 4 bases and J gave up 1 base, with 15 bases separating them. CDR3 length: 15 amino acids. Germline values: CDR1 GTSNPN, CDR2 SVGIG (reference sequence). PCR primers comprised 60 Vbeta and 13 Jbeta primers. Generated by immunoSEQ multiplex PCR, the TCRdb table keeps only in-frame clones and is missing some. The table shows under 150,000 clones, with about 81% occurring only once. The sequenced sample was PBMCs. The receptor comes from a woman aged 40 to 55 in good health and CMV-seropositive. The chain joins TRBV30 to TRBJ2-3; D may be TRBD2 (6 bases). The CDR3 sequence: CAWTRTTTGTDTQYF. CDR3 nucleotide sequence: TGTGCCTGGACGAGGACTACGACCGGCACAGATACGCAGTATTTT.